Listed here are 14 T cell receptor beta chains from one sample, sequenced in a study of cytomegalovirus exposure and HLA in healthy donors. The PCR used 60 Vbeta and 13 Jbeta primers. The protocol was immunoSEQ multiplex PCR, while the TCRdb copy is restricted to in-frame clones and leaves out a portion. Of 50,000 to 70,000 clones in the sample, just under 75% are singletons; the top ten hold 6.8%. Material for sequencing was PBMCs. Source of these receptors: a man aged 30 to 45 in good health and CMV-seropositive.

This clone was observed a few times. This chain uses TRBV6-5 with TRBJ2-7; a weak D match, TRBD1 (6 bases). V lost 2 bases to trimming and J lost 0 bases, with 8 bases between them. From germline, CDR1 is MNHEY and CDR2 SVGAGI. The CDR3 loop spans 14 amino acids. As DNA, the CDR3 is TGTGCCAGCAGTTACGGACAGAGCTCCTACGAGCAGTACTTC. Residues: CASSYGQSSYEQYF.

V gene TRBV5-1 combines with J gene TRBJ2-3, with D maybe TRBD1 (6 bases). The CDR3 totals 14 residues. The germline gives CDR1 SGHRS, CDR2 YFSETQ. Deletions cut 4 bases from V and 0 bases from J, with 9 bases between. The CDR3 DNA sequence: TGCGCCAGCAGCCCAGGACAGAGCACAGATACGCAGTATTTT. Its translation is CASSPGQSTDTQYF.

CDR3 nucleotides: TGTGCCAGCAGCAGAACAGGGTTTCGCACAGATACGCAGTATTTT. Translated, it gives CASSRTGFRTDTQYF. The chain has TRBV7-3 and TRBJ2-3; perhaps TRBD1 as D (6 bases). V was pared by 5 bases and J by 1 base, with 13 bases between. The CDR3 runs 15 residues. From germline, CDR1 is SGHTA and CDR2 FQGTGA.

The chain carries TRBV7-3 and TRBJ1-1, with a weak D call TRBD1 (5 bases). Trimming cost V 6 bases and J 8 bases, with 22 bases left between them. The CDR3 runs to 15 residues. Germline V lookup: CDR1 SGHTA, CDR2 FQGTGA. This CDR3 reads CASSPVPGPIEEAFF. The CDR3 DNA sequence: TGTGCCAGCAGTCCCGTTCCAGGGCCTATAGAGGAAGCTTTCTTT.

The chain employs TRBV4-3 and TRBJ2-7; TRBD1 is a possible D gene (5 bases). CDR1 is LGHNA and CDR2 is YSLEER in the germline V gene. V lost 0 bases and J lost 3, with 9 bases in between. The CDR3 extends over 14 amino acids. The chain's CDR3 is CASSQEERGYEQYF. CDR3 sequence (DNA): TGCGCCAGCAGCCAAGAAGAAAGGGGCTACGAGCAGTACTTC.

This clone appeared once. The V gene is TRBV4-2, the J gene TRBJ1-4, with unresolved D. The germline V gene has CDR1 LGHNA and CDR2 YNFKEQ. Trimming left V 1 base short and J 5 bases short, with 14 bases between. The CDR3 spans 16 residues. The chain's CDR3 is CASSQGFREMNEKLFF. CDR3 in DNA: TGTGCCAGCAGCCAAGGGTTCCGGGAGATGAATGAAAAACTGTTTTTT.

This clone was seen just once. The DNA for the CDR3 is TGTGCCAGCAGCTTTGTTTCAGGGGCAATCTCCTACGAGCAGTACTTC. Amino acid sequence: CASSFVSGAISYEQYF. V is TRBV5-6 and J is TRBJ2-5, with a tentative D call TRBD1 (6 bases). The closer fit of TRBJ2-7 to the DNA end suggests the J call may be wrong. The V gene's germline CDR1 is SGHDT and CDR2 YYEEEE. The CDR3 length is 16 residues.

The gene calls are TRBV6-1 and TRBJ2-5; 8 bases are shared with TRBD1. Germline CDR1 MNHNS, CDR2 SASEGT. The CDR3 sequence is 13 residues long. The V gene end was trimmed by 6 bases and the J gene end by 7 bases; junction bases not matched to a gene: 7. CDR3 region: CASRSGTGGTQYF. The DNA for the CDR3 is TGTGCCAGCAGGTCGGGGACAGGAGGGACCCAGTACTTC.

The chain has TRBV5-1 and TRBJ1-2, with 11 nucleotides matching TRBD1. Losses at the gene ends were 4 bases for V and 8 bases for J; bases not matched to a gene: 4. Germline V gene data show CDR1 as SGHRS and CDR2 as YFSETQ. This CDR3 region has 13 residues. CDR3 bases: TGCGCCAGCAGCGCGGACAGGGGGCAAGGCTACACCTTC. This encodes CASSADRGQGYTF. Full variable domain (outside the CDR3, taken from reference TRBV5-1 and TRBJ1-2): KAGVTQTPRYLIKTRGQQVTLSCSPISGHRSVSWYQQTPGQGLQFLFEYFSETQRNKGNFPGRFSGRQFSNSRSEMNVSTLELGDSALYLCASSADRGQGYTFGSGTRLTVV.

This clone was observed a single time. V is TRBV6-4 and J is TRBJ2-2; possible D gene TRBD2, 6 bases. V was trimmed by 6 bases and J by 1 base, leaving 12 bases between them. Germline CDR1 MRHNA, CDR2 SNTAGT. The CDR3 is 15 residues long. The CDR3 sequence is CASSRDSMNTGELFF. CDR3 in DNA: TGTGCCAGCAGCCGGGACTCGATGAACACCGGGGAGCTGTTTTTT.

With respect to this clone: Germline is not matched at one junction end, which may reflect a read error. The chain couples TRBV5-1 to TRBJ2-7; D is perhaps TRBD1 (6 bases). Germline CDR1 SGHRS, CDR2 YFSETQ. There are 12 residues in the CDR3. CDR3 nucleotide sequence: TGCGCCAGCAGTCAGAACCAGGGGACCCTTTTCTTC. Encoded protein: CASSQNQGTLFF.

This CDR3 reads CASSVGTSGGATQYF. DNA for the CDR3: TGTGCCAGCAGCGTAGGTACTAGCGGGGGGGCAACGCAGTATTTT. This chain connects TRBV9 to TRBJ2-3; TRBD2 aligns across 13 bases. Germline-derived CDR1 and CDR2 are SGDLS and YYNGEE. J gave up 9 bases and V 0 bases, and 4 bases lay outside the gene matches. The CDR3 is made up of 15 amino acids.

The CDR3 bases are TGTGCCAGTAGCACGACAGGGAACGAGCAGTACTTC. This translates into CASSTTGNEQYF. The rearrangement uses TRBV19 and TRBJ2-7; 7 bases line up with TRBD1. The CDR3 runs to 12 residues. With 6 bases clipped from V and 5 bases from J, the junction kept 4 bases outside the gene matches. Germline assignment: CDR1 LNHDA and CDR2 SQIVND (reference sequence).

This chain's CDR3 is CASSLRTSGGEQYF. The CDR3 DNA is TGTGCCAGCAGCCTTCGGACTAGCGGGGGCGAGCAGTACTTC. V is TRBV5-4 and J is TRBJ2-7; the match to TRBD2 covers 13 bases. Germline values: CDR1 SGHNT, CDR2 YYREEE (reference sequence). This CDR3 spans 14 amino acids. V trimming: 4 bases; J trimming: 6 bases; junction bases outside the gene matches: 4.